A single sample is the source of the 24 T cell receptor beta chains below, sequenced in a study of vaccination and CD4 T cells after COVID-19 (dated by TCRdb to 2022 to 2024). No antigen has been identified for these receptors. Libraries were prepared through PCR. This sample was sequenced with an Illumina iSeq 100. DNA from cultured CD4+ T cells underwent TCR sequencing with the Oncomine TCR Beta short-read assay at the Johns Hopkins FTIC core. The public reads were run again by TCRdb, first through fastp at Q25 and then through MiXCR, and only productive beta chains were kept. Entries that share a CDR3 protein sequence are merged under the most common genes and DNA. This sample gives 9,000 to 15,000 distinct CDR3 sequences in total; roughly 43% of them show up just once. 21% of the sample is taken by the ten largest. Reading the label with the study, this specimen's treatment or condition is: approximately nine-day PBMC culture with coronavirus spike peptide pools or control peptides (ViraFEST assay).

The material sequenced was CD4+ T cells from blood, cultured in vitro. The source of these receptors is a human donor who had recovered from COVID-19.

The chain combines TRBV29-1 with TRBJ2-7, with TRBD2 matching over 14 bases. The junction had 5 bases not matched to a gene; V was cut back by 6 bases and J by 4 bases. Germline CDR1 is SQVTM and CDR2 is ANQGSEA. The CDR3 spans 14 residues. The chain's CDR3 is CSVAGTSGSYEQYF. CDR3 bases: TGCAGCGTCGCCGGGACTAGCGGGAGTTACGAGCAGTACTTC.

The V and J genes are TRBV7-6 and TRBJ1-3; tentatively, D is TRBD1 (5 bases). Germline V gene sequence: CDR1 SGHVS, CDR2 FNYEAQ. The CDR3 consists of 15 residues. The V end lost 1 base, the J end lost 0 bases, and 7 bases lay between the germline ends. This CDR3 is CASSLGQSSGNTIYF. CDR3 nucleotides: TGTGCCAGCAGCTTAGGACAGAGCTCTGGAAACACCATATATTTT.

This clonotype has a handful of counts. This chain's CDR3 is CASSPSGPNTGELFF. For the CDR3, the DNA is TGTGCCAGCAGCCCTAGCGGGCCCAACACCGGGGAGCTGTTTTTT. V is TRBV7-3 and J is TRBJ2-2, with TRBD2 identical over 8 bases. The V segment lost 5 bases and the J segment 2 bases; nucleotides outside the gene matches: 4. The CDR3 contains 15 residues. Per germline, CDR1 SGHTA and CDR2 FQGTGA.

V usage is TRBV7-2 and J usage is TRBJ2-3; tentatively, D is TRBD2 (6 bases). V gave up 5 bases and J gave up 0 bases, with 12 bases separating them. This CDR3 has 15 residues. CDR1 and CDR2 from the germline V gene are SGHTA and FQGNSA. CDR3: CASSLTGLSTDTQYF. The CDR3 DNA follows: TGTGCCAGCAGCCTGACGGGACTTAGCACAGATACGCAGTATTTT.

This clonotype has just a few counts. The chain is built from TRBV11-2 and TRBJ1-6, with 9 bases matching TRBD1. In germline, CDR1 is SGHAT, CDR2 FQNNGV. With 5 bases clipped from V and 10 bases from J, the junction kept 6 bases outside the gene matches. The CDR3 loop spans 14 amino acids. CDR3 sequence reads: CASSITGGDSPLHF. CDR3 nucleotides: TGTGCCAGCAGCATAACAGGGGGCGACTCACCCCTCCACTTT.

This clonotype is deemed large (0.1 to 1%). The chain has TRBV28 and TRBJ2-7; the match to TRBD2 covers 9 bases. V shed 8 bases, J shed 3 bases, and the junction held 11 bases outside the gene matches. The CDR3 contains 15 residues. Germline CDR1 reads MDHEN; CDR2 reads SYDVKM. The CDR3 spells CASSPTSGGVYEQYF. For the CDR3, the DNA is TGTGCCAGCTCGCCGACTAGCGGAGGGGTCTACGAGCAGTACTTC.

The chain uses TRBV7-3 and TRBJ2-5; 7 bases match TRBD1. V shed 3 bases and J 1 base; nucleotides not matched to a gene: 8. The CDR3 totals 16 residues. Germline V lookup: CDR1 SGHTA, CDR2 FQGTGA. CDR3 amino acids: CASSLGSRQGQETQYF. Here the CDR3 DNA reads TGTGCCAGCAGCTTGGGTTCAAGACAGGGCCAAGAGACCCAGTACTTC.

This chain joins TRBV20-1 and TRBJ2-1; 7 nucleotides line up with TRBD2. With 3 bases clipped from V and 4 bases from J, the junction kept 9 bases outside the gene matches. Germline V gene sequence: CDR1 DFQATT, CDR2 SNEGSKA (reference sequence). This CDR3 has 15 residues. The CDR3 DNA sequence: TGCAGTGCTAGTCATTGGGGGGGAGATTACAATGAGCAGTTCTTC. It specifies CSASHWGGDYNEQFF.

CDR3 coding DNA: TGTGCCAGCAGTTTATGGCGGGAGGAGAACACCGGGGAGCTGTTTTTT. Translated: CASSLWREENTGELFF. This rearrangement joins TRBV28 to TRBJ2-2; 8 bases agree with TRBD2. CDR1 is MDHEN and CDR2 is SYDVKM in the germline V gene. The CDR3 is 16 amino acids. Trimming removed 0 bases from V and 1 base from J; junction bases left unmatched: 1.

The count of this clonotype is one. J is TRBJ2-7 and V is TRBV20-1; D unclear. The V and J ends lost 6 bases and 5 bases respectively, with 11 bases between them. CDR3 length: 11 amino acids. From germline, CDR1 is DFQATT and CDR2 SNEGSKA (reference sequence). The CDR3 region is CSASTEHEQYF. CDR3 sequence (DNA): TGCAGTGCGTCGACGGAACACGAGCAGTACTTC.

CDR3 bases: TGTGCCACCAGTGATTCCACCCAAGAGACCCAGTACTTC. Translation: CATSDSTQETQYF. The chain uses TRBV24-1 and TRBJ2-5; D is unresolved. This CDR3 spans 13 amino acids. Germline values: CDR1 KGHDR, CDR2 SFDVKD. V gave up 2 bases and J gave up 1 base, with 4 bases separating them.

This clonotype was picked up a small number of times. This chain links TRBV19 with TRBJ2-2, with D possibly being TRBD1 or TRBD2 (5 bases each). The ends were cut back, 8 bases at V and 5 bases at J, with 15 bases in the middle. Per the germline V gene, CDR1 is LNHDA and CDR2 is SQIVND (reference sequence). The CDR3 is 14 amino acids. The CDR3 here is CASGDVLRTGELFF. CDR3 bases: TGTGCCAGTGGGGACGTATTGAGAACCGGGGAGCTGTTTTTT. Complete variable domain (other parts from reference TRBV19 and TRBJ2-2): DGGITQSPKYLFRKEGQNVTLSCEQNLNHDAMYWYRQDPGQGLRLIYYSQIVNDFQKGDIAEGYSVSREKKESFPLTVTSAQKNPTAFYLCASGDVLRTGELFFGEGSRLTVL.

The chain employs TRBV19 and TRBJ1-2; TRBD1 agrees at 8 bases. The germline CDR1 and CDR2 sequences are LNHDA and SQIVND (reference sequence). The CDR3 spans 18 residues. The V gene end was trimmed by 4 bases and the J gene end by 12 bases; junction bases not matched to a gene: 25. The CDR3 loop reads CASSTRDRTGTGADSDTF. The CDR3 DNA follows: TGTGCCAGTAGTACGAGAGATCGAACCGGGACAGGAGCCGACTCCGACACCTTC.

As concerns this clonotype: At one end, the junction sequence differs from germline, possibly due to a read error. The V and J genes are TRBV20-1 and TRBJ2-5; tentative D call: TRBD2 (7 bases). The CDR3 is 13 residues long. Germline V gene sequence: CDR1 DFQATT, CDR2 SNEGSKA (reference sequence). CDR3 in DNA: TGCAGTGCAAGAGCGGGGACACAAGAGACCCAGTACTTC. This encodes CSARAGTQETQYF.

The genes are TRBV24-1 and TRBJ2-1, with D possibly matching TRBD2 (6 bases). This CDR3 has 16 amino acids. Germline V gene data show CDR1 as KGHDR and CDR2 as SFDVKD. Trimming removed 4 bases at V and 9 bases at J, with 21 bases between. The CDR3 DNA reads as TGTGCCACCAGTGAGCCCCGTAGCGGAACCTCGGGTGAGCAGTTCTTC. Encoded protein: CATSEPRSGTSGEQFF.

This clonotype has just a few counts. This chain links TRBV20-1 with TRBJ1-6, with D uncertain. V lost 2 bases and J 8 bases, leaving 13 bases between the germline ends. Germline-derived CDR1 and CDR2 are DFQATT and SNEGSKA (reference sequence). CDR3 length equals 14 residues. In DNA, the CDR3 is TGCAGTGCTAGATCCCTCTCGGGAGATTCACCCCTCCACTTT. Its protein is CSARSLSGDSPLHF.

This clonotype was observed a handful of times. The chain uses TRBV27 and TRBJ1-6; no clear D gene. Germline V CDR1 and CDR2: MNHEY, SMNVEV (reference sequence). The CDR3 is made up of 16 amino acids. With 5 bases removed from V and 0 bases from J, the gap between germline ends came to 11 bases. Here the CDR3 reads CASSTEASSYNSPLHF. The CDR3 DNA is TGTGCCAGCAGTACTGAAGCGAGCTCCTATAATTCACCCCTCCACTTT.

V and J are TRBV15 and TRBJ2-6, with D maybe TRBD1 (5 bases). Germline V gene lookup returns CDR1 LNHNV and CDR2 YYDKDF (reference sequence). V gave up 1 base and J gave up 0 bases, with 7 bases separating them. This CDR3 comprises 16 residues. CDR3 in amino acids: CATSRARGSGANVLTF. The CDR3 coding sequence is TGTGCCACCAGCAGAGCTAGGGGCTCTGGGGCCAACGTCCTGACTTTC.

This chain connects TRBV27 to TRBJ1-5, with D unresolved. Trimming removed 4 bases at V and 3 bases at J, with 4 bases between. The V gene's germline CDR1 is MNHEY and CDR2 SMNVEV (reference sequence). This CDR3 contains 12 residues. In nucleotides, the CDR3 is TGTGCCAGCAGTTCCTTCAATCAGCCCCAGCATTTT. This translates into CASSSFNQPQHF.

The chain has TRBV3-1 and TRBJ2-6; D uncertain. V shed 4 bases and J shed 3 bases, with 19 bases lying between them. This CDR3 is 18 amino acids long. The germline V gene encodes CDR1 LGHDT and CDR2 YNNKEL (reference sequence). The CDR3 sequence: CASSPLVSMPVGANVLTF. Written as DNA, the CDR3 is TGTGCCAGCAGCCCATTGGTCTCTATGCCTGTTGGGGCCAACGTCCTGACTTTC.

Only a few counts were recorded for this clonotype. The chain employs TRBV2 and TRBJ2-1, with a weak D call TRBD2 (5 bases). The germline gives CDR1 SNHLY, CDR2 FYNNEI. The CDR3 length is 13 residues. Trimming stripped 2 bases from V and 8 bases from J, with 10 bases between. CDR3 sequence: CASSELPSYEQFF. The CDR3 nucleotides read TGTGCCAGCAGTGAACTCCCTAGCTATGAGCAGTTCTTC.

This clonotype turned up a few times. V is TRBV12-3 or TRBV12-4 and J is TRBJ1-2, with a tentative D call TRBD1 (5 bases). V was shortened by 6 bases and J by 1 base, with 9 bases between the two germline ends. The CDR3 runs 13 residues. CDR3 sequence (DNA): TGTGCCAGCAGCCGGGACCGTAACTATGGCTACACCTTC. Translated, it gives CASSRDRNYGYTF.

The chain recombines TRBV10-3 with TRBJ2-3, with D possibly being TRBD2 (5 bases). V lost 8 bases and J 1 base, leaving 13 bases between the germline ends. Germline V CDR1 and CDR2: ENHRY, SYGVKD. This CDR3 contains 14 residues. The CDR3 protein is CAIAPGFGTDTQYF. CDR3 in DNA: TGTGCCATCGCTCCGGGGTTCGGCACAGATACGCAGTATTTT.

The gene calls are TRBV5-1 and TRBJ1-2, with 7 nucleotides matching TRBD1. V dropped 4 bases and J dropped 0; count of bases not matched to a gene: 3. The CDR3 extends over 14 amino acids. CDR1 and CDR2 from the germline V gene are SGHRS and YFSETQ. The DNA of the CDR3 is TGCGCCAGCAGCCGGGACAGCTCTAACTATGGCTACACCTTC. Residues: CASSRDSSNYGYTF.